These 23 T cell receptor beta chains were all obtained from the same sample, sequenced in a study of CD8+CD57+ T cells in acquired aplastic anemia. The study profiled TCR beta VDJ and CDR3 using genomic DNA as template. TCRdb ran MiXCR on the reads and lists one entry per CDR3 protein. Of some 200,000 distinct CDR3 sequences listed, approximately 48% were seen once; the top ten hold around 1.8%. Flow cytometry had shown expanded CD8+CD57+ cells in the patients chosen for sequencing. The source material was sorted CD4+, CD8+, or CD8+CD57+ T cells (not recorded which) from PBMCs. Receptors originate from a human donor with aplastic anemia.

This clonotype was picked up many times. The rearrangement uses TRBV19 and TRBJ2-5; no firm D call. Germline values: CDR1 LNHDA, CDR2 SQIVND (reference sequence). The CDR3 is 19 residues long. With 1 base removed from V and 2 bases from J, the gap between germline ends came to 23 bases. DNA of the CDR3: TGTGCCAGTAGTATAGGGCGTCCTACACCGGGCCGATATCAAGAGACCCAGTACTTC. Translated, it gives CASSIGRPTPGRYQETQYF.

This chain uses TRBV9 with TRBJ2-7; D is perhaps TRBD1 or TRBD2 (5 bases each). The CDR3 totals 15 residues. The V gene lost 4 bases and the J gene lost 0 bases, with 14 bases spanning the gap. From germline, CDR1 is SGDLS and CDR2 YYNGEE. Here the CDR3 reads CASSKGTSVSYEQYF. In nucleotides, the CDR3 is TGTGCCAGCAGCAAAGGGACGTCTGTCTCCTACGAGCAGTACTTC.

This CDR3 reads CATSRGGLVTGELFF. The CDR3 DNA reads as TGTGCCACCAGCAGAGGGGGGCTCGTCACCGGGGAGCTGTTTTTT. This chain uses TRBV15 with TRBJ2-2; a weak D match, TRBD1 (6 bases). V was shortened by 1 base and J by 4 bases, with 10 bases between the two germline ends. This CDR3 contains 15 residues. CDR1 is LNHNV and CDR2 is YYDKDF in the germline V gene (reference sequence).

In this sample, this clonotype turned up many times. V usage is TRBV19 and J usage is TRBJ2-5; possible D gene TRBD1, 8 bases. The CDR3 extends over 14 amino acids. CDR1 and CDR2 (germline): LNHDA, SQIVND (reference sequence). V was trimmed by 3 bases and J by 9 bases, leaving 17 bases between them. In nucleotides, the CDR3 is TGTGCCAGTAGTATTGCTGGACAGGGAGGGTCCCAGTACTTC. Protein product: CASSIAGQGGSQYF.

Worth noting for this clonotype: At one of its ends the junction is not consistent with the germline gene, which may arise from a read error. The genes are TRBV27 and TRBJ2-2; D remains ambiguous. CDR3 length: 12 residues. Germline CDR1 reads MNHEY; CDR2 reads SMNVEV (reference sequence). CDR3 amino acids: CASSQNIGELFF. In DNA, the CDR3 is TGTGCCAGCAGTCAGAACATCGGGGAGCTGTTTTTT.

This chain connects TRBV24-1 to TRBJ2-2; a weak D match, TRBD1 (5 bases). Germline CDR1 KGHDR, CDR2 SFDVKD. This CDR3 spans 16 amino acids. Trimming removed 2 bases at V and 7 bases at J, with 16 bases between. CDR3 coding DNA: TGTGCCACCAGTGATTCCTCCCCAGGGCGAGGCGGGGAGCTGTTTTTT. As protein: CATSDSSPGRGGELFF.

Worth noting for this clonotype: A much larger clone is a single base away; this may be a read error. This rearrangement joins TRBV5-4 to TRBJ1-4, with D possibly TRBD1 on 6 matching bases. The CDR3 has 16 amino acids. Germline CDR1 is SGHNT and CDR2 is YYREEE (reference sequence). CDR3 amino acids: CASSAPTGGGNEELFF. DNA of the CDR3: TGTGCCAGCAGCGCACCGACAGGCGGCGGTAATGAAGAACTGTTTTTT.

This clonotype occurred many times. The chain is built from TRBV20-1 and TRBJ2-7; a weak D match, TRBD2 (5 bases). Trimming removed 5 bases from V and 3 bases from J, with 17 bases in between. The germline V gene encodes CDR1 DFQATT and CDR2 SNEGSKA (reference sequence). The CDR3 is 14 amino acids. The CDR3 bases are TGCAGTGCTGCCCGGGGTGCGAAGAACTACGAGCAGTACTTC. This encodes CSAARGAKNYEQYF.

In its sample, this clonotype was seen many times. The chain links TRBV20-1 to TRBJ2-2; 8 nucleotides align to TRBD2. CDR3 length: 14 residues. V lost 3 bases to trimming and J lost 1 base; unmatched junction nucleotides: 1. CDR1 is DFQATT, CDR2 SNEGSKA, per germline (reference sequence). The CDR3 nucleotides are TGCAGTGCTAGTCGGGAGGGGAACACCGGGGAGCTGTTTTTT. Encoded protein: CSASREGNTGELFF.

In this sample, this clonotype turned up many times. The chain has TRBV19 and TRBJ1-2; TRBD1 matches 9 bases. CDR1 is LNHDA, CDR2 SQIVND, per germline (reference sequence). V trimming: 3 bases; J trimming: 5 bases; junction bases outside the gene matches: 7. The CDR3 consists of 15 residues. CDR3 protein: CASSMDTGQGYGYTF. CDR3 in DNA: TGTGCCAGTAGTATGGATACGGGACAGGGTTATGGCTACACCTTC.

J is TRBJ2-3 and V is TRBV29-1, with D unclear. V was shortened by 5 bases and J by 3 bases, with 18 bases between the two germline ends. Per germline, CDR1 SQVTM and CDR2 ANQGSEA. This CDR3 has 15 residues. CDR3 sequence: CSVCPLVSGTDTQYF. The CDR3 DNA reads TGCAGCGTTTGCCCCTTAGTGAGTGGAACAGATACGCAGTATTTT.

This clonotype appeared many times. The rearrangement uses TRBV7-9 and TRBJ2-3, with D unresolved. Germline CDR1 and CDR2: SEHNR and FQNEAQ (reference sequence). This CDR3 is built from 14 residues. Trimming removed 5 bases at V and 2 bases at J, with 11 bases between. The CDR3: CASSQVLPTDTQYF. CDR3 nucleotide sequence: TGTGCCAGCAGCCAGGTACTACCCACAGATACGCAGTATTTT. Using reference TRBV7-9 and TRBJ2-3 for the parts outside the CDR3, the full variable domain is DTGVSQNPRHKITKRGQNVTFRCDPISEHNRLYWYRQTLGQGPEFLTYFQNEAQLEKSRLLSDRFSAERPKGSFSTLEIQRTEQGDSAMYLCASSQVLPTDTQYFGPGTRLTVL.

Ten or more counts support this clonotype. This chain joins TRBV30 and TRBJ1-6; 7 bases are shared with TRBD1. Germline values: CDR1 GTSNPN, CDR2 SVGIG (reference sequence). V lost 4 bases to trimming and J lost 5 bases; unmatched junction nucleotides: 11. This CDR3 comprises 16 residues. The CDR3 region has the DNA TGTGCCTGGAAAGGTTTTGGCCAGGGGGATAATTCACCCCTCCACTTT. Protein product: CAWKGFGQGDNSPLHF.

In its sample, this clonotype was seen a few times. A read error may produce the germline difference seen at one junction end. The chain links TRBV5-1 to TRBJ2-1; 8 bases align to TRBD2. The CDR3 sequence is 13 residues long. Germline V gene sequence: CDR1 SGHRS, CDR2 YFSETQ. CDR3 sequence: CASSLEASGPQSF. CDR3 nucleotides: TGCGCCAGCAGCTTGGAGGCTAGCGGGCCCCAGTCCTTC.

This clonotype was counted ten times or more. CDR3 residues: CASSLGFGETEAFF. The CDR3 DNA reads TGCGCCAGCAGCTTGGGTTTCGGGGAAACTGAAGCTTTCTTT. This sequence joins TRBV5-1 and TRBJ1-1; D not certain. Per the germline V gene, CDR1 is SGHRS and CDR2 is YFSETQ. The ends were cut back, 0 bases at V and 5 bases at J, with 11 bases in the middle. The CDR3 extends over 14 amino acids.

This clonotype appeared many times. The V call is TRBV10-3, the J call TRBJ2-7; D is possibly TRBD1 or TRBD2 (6 bases each). V lost 0 bases and J lost 2, with 11 bases in between. Germline V gene lookup returns CDR1 ENHRY and CDR2 SYGVKD. The CDR3 runs to 15 residues. This CDR3 is CAISESNREAYEQYF. DNA of the CDR3: TGTGCCATCAGTGAGTCGAACAGGGAGGCCTACGAGCAGTACTTC.

This clonotype came up many times. The rearrangement joins TRBV7-2 to TRBJ1-4, with D possibly being TRBD1 (5 bases). In germline, CDR1 is SGHTA, CDR2 FQGNSA. The CDR3 is 13 residues long. V was cut by 4 bases and J by 11 bases, with 14 bases left in between. The CDR3: CASSSSWGEKLFF. The CDR3 region has the DNA TGTGCCAGCAGCTCTTCGTGGGGGGAGAAACTGTTTTTT.

A single count supports this clonotype. The V call is TRBV2, the J call TRBJ2-5; 7 nucleotides line up with TRBD1. CDR3 length equals 14 residues. Per the germline V gene, CDR1 is SNHLY and CDR2 is FYNNEI. With V trimmed by 8 bases and J by 0 bases, 6 bases remained unmatched. This chain's CDR3 is CASQDRSYQETQYF. The CDR3 region has the DNA TGTGCCAGCCAGGACAGGTCCTACCAAGAGACCCAGTACTTC.

This clonotype appeared once. The CDR3 ends on some other residue instead of the conserved phenylalanine or tryptophan, so this is likely a read error. The chain joins TRBV7-9 to TRBJ2-7, with a weak D call TRBD2 (5 bases). V shed 11 bases and J shed 0 bases, with 8 bases lying between them. Germline V lookup: CDR1 SEHNR, CDR2 FQNEAQ (reference sequence). CDR3 length: 11 residues. This CDR3 is CAVGSSYEQYL. CDR3 DNA sequence: TGTGCCGTAGGGAGCTCCTACGAGCAGTACCTC.

The rearrangement joins TRBV20-1 to TRBJ1-2; D is possibly TRBD1 (6 bases). Germline V gene sequence: CDR1 DFQATT, CDR2 SNEGSKA (reference sequence). The length of the CDR3 is 13 residues. V lost 6 bases, J lost 0 bases, and 11 bases lay in between. CDR3 loop: CSAPDSSNYGYTF. DNA for the CDR3: TGCAGTGCCCCGGACAGCTCTAACTATGGCTACACCTTC.

This clonotype was seen at least ten times. The J gene is TRBJ2-7, the V gene TRBV27; TRBD2 matches at 10 bases. Germline CDR1 MNHEY, CDR2 SMNVEV (reference sequence). Trimming took 7 bases from V and 5 from J; bases not matched to a gene: 8. The CDR3 is made up of 14 amino acids. For the CDR3, the DNA is TGTGCCAGCACCCCTAGCGGGAGAATCCACGAGCAGTACTTC. Encoded protein: CASTPSGRIHEQYF.

By frequency in the sample, this clonotype is medium-sized. The genes are TRBV7-9 and TRBJ1-5; D is uncertain. The V gene's germline CDR1 is SEHNR and CDR2 FQNEAQ (reference sequence). V shed 4 bases and J shed 7 bases, with 8 bases lying between them. The CDR3 contains 12 residues. CDR3 bases: TGTGCCAGCAGCTCCTCCCCCCAGCCCCAGCATTTT. It specifies CASSSSPQPQHF.

This clonotype was recorded many times. V is TRBV20-1 and J is TRBJ1-3, with D unclear. V was clipped by 8 bases and J by 0 bases, with 14 bases between them. The CDR3 runs to 14 residues. The V gene's germline CDR1 is DFQATT and CDR2 SNEGSKA (reference sequence). CDR3 amino acids: CSTQAASSGNTIYF. The CDR3 bases are TGCAGTACTCAAGCGGCGAGCTCTGGAAACACCATATATTTT.